This T cell receptor beta chain was sequenced during a study of cytomegalovirus exposure and HLA in healthy donors. Study information: Early release data held 80 million to 100 million unique TCRs from HLA-typed donors. Genetic ancestry analysis placed under 90% of the roughly 400 donors that were genotyped in the Caucasian-associated cluster. Study findings and constraints: When the data were analyzed later, several of the most significant clusters appeared to be linked to common viral pathogens.

PCR involved 60 Vbeta and 13 Jbeta primers. Generated by immunoSEQ multiplex PCR, the TCRdb table keeps only in-frame clones and is missing some. The sample records 150,000 to 200,000 clones, roughly 78% being singletons. CDR3 length: 14 residues. CDR1 is SGHNT and CDR2 is YYREEE in the germline V gene (reference sequence). V lost 2 bases and J 0 bases, leaving 9 bases between the germline ends. This clone was counted a few times. Its antigen is not identified. The sequence came from a woman in her 30s in good health and CMV-seronegative. The sequenced sample was PBMCs. The J gene is TRBJ2-7, the V gene TRBV5-4; weak D call: TRBD2 (5 bases). The CDR3 sequence: CASSFPGSSYEQYF. CDR3 nucleotide sequence: TGTGCCAGCAGCTTCCCGGGATCCTCCTACGAGCAGTACTTC.